A selection of T cell receptor beta chains follows, all from one sample in a study of blood T cell repertoires in COVID-19. Sequencing was performed with immunoSEQ multiplex PCR; in TCRdb, only in-frame clones are kept and a portion is missing. Among about 250,000 clones listed, 70% to 90% were seen once. The sequenced sample consisted of peripheral blood. The receptor set was obtained from a woman in her twenties or thirties with COVID-19, enrolled during active disease. Both conserved end residues are part of each CDR3. The D gene is left open where the match is weak. Clone size appears in some rows only: once, few, many, or a class for an expanded clone.

d_gene | len | j_gene | v_gene | abundance | CDR3nt | CDR3aa
. | 14 | TRBJ1-3 | TRBV6-2/TRBV6-3 | few | TGTGCCAGCAGTTCGACAGACTCTGGAAACACCATATATTTT | CASSSTDSGNTIYF
. | 15 | TRBJ2-1 | TRBV6-7 | . | TGTGCCAGCAGTTACCCCAGGGGCTCTATGGATGAGCAGTTCTTC | CASSYPRGSMDEQFF
. | 15 | TRBJ1-1 | TRBV6-5 | . | TGTGCCAGCAGTTACGGAGAGACAGTTAACACTGAAGCTTTCTTT | CASSYGETVNTEAFF
. | 15 | TRBJ2-1 | TRBV4-3 | . | TGCGCCAGCAGCCAAATTCTAGCCCAGCGGGATGAGCAGTTCTTC | CASSQILAQRDEQFF
. | 13 | TRBJ2-1 | TRBV5-4 | . | TGTGCCAGCAGTTGGGACTGGGACAATGAGCAGTTCTTC | CASSWDWDNEQFF
TRBD1 | 14 | TRBJ1-1 | TRBV4-3 | few | TGCGCCAGCAGCCAAGATCTGACAGGGGGAGTAGCTTTCTTT | CASSQDLTGGVAFF
TRBD1 | 14 | TRBJ2-7 | TRBV25-1 | . | TGTGCCAGCAGTGGTCGGACAGGTTCCTACGAGCAGTACTTC | CASSGRTGSYEQYF
TRBD2 | 16 | TRBJ2-1 | TRBV5-1 | . | TGCGCCAGCAGCTCAGGGAGGGGAAGCTCCTACAATGAGCAGTTCTTC | CASSSGRGSSYNEQFF
TRBD2 | 12 | TRBJ2-3 | TRBV2 | . | TGTGCCAGCCTCCTGACGGGAGGTGGGCAGTATTTT | CASLLTGGGQYF
TRBD1 | 14 | TRBJ1-5 | TRBV19 | . | TGTGCCAGTAGTACCCCAGGGGGCCCGCAAGTGGAGCATTTT | CASSTPGGPQVEHF
. | 13 | TRBJ2-1 | TRBV15 | . | TGTGCCACCAGCAGAGGAGCGGGCAATGAGCAGTTCTTC | CATSRGAGNEQFF
. | 13 | TRBJ2-2 | TRBV11-2 | . | TGTGCCAGCAGCTTGATTCGGTCCGGGGAGCTGTTTTTT | CASSLIRSGELFF
TRBD2 | 18 | TRBJ2-2 | TRBV4-3 | . | TGCGCCAGCAGCCAAGATCCCGGGACTAGCAGTAACACCGGGGAGCTGTTTTTT | CASSQDPGTSSNTGELFF